This T cell receptor (beta chain) was observed in a study of T cell repertoires in cytomegalovirus infection. Study context: CMV epitopes used comprised recently identified HLA-C-restricted ones and well-studied HLA-B-restricted ones. The study's findings and limits: The response measured ex vivo was dominated by TCR beta clonotypes (HLA-C-restricted and CMV-specific).

TCRdb ran MiXCR on the reads and lists one entry per CDR3 protein. Of just under 500,000 distinct CDR3 sequences listed, roughly a third are singletons. This CDR3 region has 13 residues. Looked up from germline, CDR1 is MDHEN and CDR2 is SYDVKM. Trimming cost V 6 bases and J 8 bases; bases outside gene matches: 8. This clonotype has a handful of counts. Its antigen is still unknown. This chain uses TRBV28 with TRBJ2-7; 9 bases fit TRBD2. This TCR came from a human donor in good health (CMV status not recorded). Some clones in this sample may be carry-over from other donors' samples. The sample in question was cultured PBMCs, obtained from culture after CMV antigen stimulation. CDR3 DNA sequence: TGTGCCAGCAGGGGGGCGGGAGGGCCTCAGCAGTACGTC. Its translation is CASRGAGGPQQYV.